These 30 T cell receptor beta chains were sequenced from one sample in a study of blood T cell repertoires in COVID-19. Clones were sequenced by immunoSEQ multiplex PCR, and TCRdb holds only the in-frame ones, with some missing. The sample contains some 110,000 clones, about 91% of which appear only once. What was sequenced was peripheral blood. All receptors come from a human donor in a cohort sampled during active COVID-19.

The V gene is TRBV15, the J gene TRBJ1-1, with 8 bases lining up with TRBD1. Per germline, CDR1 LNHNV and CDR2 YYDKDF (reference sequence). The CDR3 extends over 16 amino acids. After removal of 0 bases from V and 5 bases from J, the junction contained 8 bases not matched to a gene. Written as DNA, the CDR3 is TGTGCCACCAGCAGAGAAGGCCAGGGGGCTGGTACTGAAGCTTTCTTT. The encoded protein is CATSREGQGAGTEAFF.

The CDR3: CASRPFSSGANVLTF. The CDR3 region has the DNA TGTGCCAGCAGACCTTTCAGCTCTGGGGCCAACGTCCTGACTTTC. The chain couples TRBV5-4 to TRBJ2-6; no clear D. This CDR3 is built from 15 residues. V was cut by 5 bases and J by 0 bases, with 9 bases left in between. Per germline, CDR1 SGHNT and CDR2 YYREEE (reference sequence).

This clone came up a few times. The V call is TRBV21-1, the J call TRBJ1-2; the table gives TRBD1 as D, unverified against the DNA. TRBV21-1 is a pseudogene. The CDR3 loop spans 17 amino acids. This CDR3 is CASSNGWDRGRGYGYTF. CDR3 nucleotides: TGTGCCAGCAGCAATGGATGGGACAGGGGGCGAGGGTATGGCTACACCTTC.

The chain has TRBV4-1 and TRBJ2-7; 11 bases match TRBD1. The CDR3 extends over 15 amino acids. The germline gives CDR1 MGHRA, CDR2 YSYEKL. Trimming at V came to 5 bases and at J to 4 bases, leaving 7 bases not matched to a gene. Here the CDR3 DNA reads TGCGCCAGCAGCTCAGGACAGGGGGCGAATTACGAGCAGTACTTC. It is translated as CASSSGQGANYEQYF.

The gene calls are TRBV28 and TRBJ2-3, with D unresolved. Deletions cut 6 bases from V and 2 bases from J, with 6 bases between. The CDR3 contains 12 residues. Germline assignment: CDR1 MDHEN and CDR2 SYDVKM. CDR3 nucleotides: TGTGCCAGCAGCCCTAACACAGATACGCAGTATTTT. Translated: CASSPNTDTQYF.

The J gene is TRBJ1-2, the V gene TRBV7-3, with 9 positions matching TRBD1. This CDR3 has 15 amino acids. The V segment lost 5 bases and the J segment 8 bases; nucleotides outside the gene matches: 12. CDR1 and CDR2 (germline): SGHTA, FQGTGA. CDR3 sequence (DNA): TGTGCCAGCAGCCAAGACGGGACAGGGATTTCGGGCTACACCTTC. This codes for CASSQDGTGISGYTF.

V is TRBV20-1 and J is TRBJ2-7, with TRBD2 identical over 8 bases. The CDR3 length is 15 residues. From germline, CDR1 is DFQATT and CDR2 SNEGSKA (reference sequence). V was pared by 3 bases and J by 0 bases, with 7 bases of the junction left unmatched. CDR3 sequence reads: CSASPRLAGSYEQYF. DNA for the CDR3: TGCAGTGCTAGTCCGAGGCTAGCGGGCTCCTACGAGCAGTACTTC.

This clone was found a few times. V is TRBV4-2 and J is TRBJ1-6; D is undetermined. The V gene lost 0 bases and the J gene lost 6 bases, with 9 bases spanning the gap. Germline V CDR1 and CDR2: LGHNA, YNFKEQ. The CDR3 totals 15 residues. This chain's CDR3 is CASSQEPQPNSPLHF. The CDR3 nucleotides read TGTGCCAGCAGCCAAGAGCCACAGCCTAATTCACCCCTCCACTTT.

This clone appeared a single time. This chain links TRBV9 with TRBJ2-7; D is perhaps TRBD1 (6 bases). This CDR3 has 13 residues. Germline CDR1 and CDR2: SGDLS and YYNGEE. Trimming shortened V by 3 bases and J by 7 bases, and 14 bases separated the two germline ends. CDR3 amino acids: CASSGRQEGEQYF. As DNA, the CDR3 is TGTGCCAGCAGCGGACGACAGGAAGGGGAGCAGTACTTC. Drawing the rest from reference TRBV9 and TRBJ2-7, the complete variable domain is DSGVTQTPKHLITATGQRVTLRCSPRSGDLSVYWYQQSLDQGLQFLIQYYNGEERAKGNILERFSAQQFPDLHSELNLSSLELGDSALYFCASSGRQEGEQYFGPGTRLTVT.

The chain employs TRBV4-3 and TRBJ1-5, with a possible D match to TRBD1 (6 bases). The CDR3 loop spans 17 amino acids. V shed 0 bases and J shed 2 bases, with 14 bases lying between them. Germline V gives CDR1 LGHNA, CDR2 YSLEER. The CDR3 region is CASSQDPPRQGNQPQHF. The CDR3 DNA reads TGCGCCAGCAGCCAAGATCCCCCGAGACAGGGCAATCAGCCCCAGCATTTT.

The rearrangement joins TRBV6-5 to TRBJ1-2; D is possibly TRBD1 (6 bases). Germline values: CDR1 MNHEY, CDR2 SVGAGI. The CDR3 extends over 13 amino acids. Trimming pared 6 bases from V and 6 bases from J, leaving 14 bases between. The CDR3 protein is CASSEDSLDGYTF. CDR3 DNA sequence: TGTGCCAGCAGCGAGGACAGCTTGGATGGCTACACCTTC.

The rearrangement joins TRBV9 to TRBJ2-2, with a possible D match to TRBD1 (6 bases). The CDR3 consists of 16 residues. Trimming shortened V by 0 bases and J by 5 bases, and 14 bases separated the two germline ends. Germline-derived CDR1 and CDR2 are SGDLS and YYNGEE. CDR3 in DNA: TGTGCCAGCAGCGTAGCCACAGGGAGTATTACCGGGGAGCTGTTTTTT. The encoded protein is CASSVATGSITGELFF.

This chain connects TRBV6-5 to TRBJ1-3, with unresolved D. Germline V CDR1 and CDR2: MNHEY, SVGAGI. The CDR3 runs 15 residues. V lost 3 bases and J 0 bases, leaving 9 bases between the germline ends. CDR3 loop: CASSYRRSSGNTIYF. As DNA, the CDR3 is TGTGCCAGCAGTTATAGGAGGTCCTCTGGAAACACCATATATTTT.

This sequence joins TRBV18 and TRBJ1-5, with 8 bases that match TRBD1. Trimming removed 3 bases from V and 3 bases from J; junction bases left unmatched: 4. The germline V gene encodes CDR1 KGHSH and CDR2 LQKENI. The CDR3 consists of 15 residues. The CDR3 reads CASSPPGQVNQPQHF. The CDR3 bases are TGTGCCAGCTCACCCCCGGGACAGGTCAATCAGCCCCAGCATTTT.

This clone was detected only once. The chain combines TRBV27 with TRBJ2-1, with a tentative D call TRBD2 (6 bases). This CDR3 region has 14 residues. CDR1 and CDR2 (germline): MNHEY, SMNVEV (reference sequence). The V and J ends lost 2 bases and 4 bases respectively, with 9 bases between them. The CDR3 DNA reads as TGTGCCAGCAGTTTAGGAGGGGTGTACAATGAGCAGTTCTTC. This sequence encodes CASSLGGVYNEQFF.

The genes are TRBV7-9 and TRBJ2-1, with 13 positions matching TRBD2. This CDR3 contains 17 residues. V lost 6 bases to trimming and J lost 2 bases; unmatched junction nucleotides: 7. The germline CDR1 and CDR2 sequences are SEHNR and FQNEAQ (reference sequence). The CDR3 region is CASSPGTSGVTYNEQFF. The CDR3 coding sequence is TGTGCCAGCAGTCCCGGGACTAGCGGGGTCACCTACAATGAGCAGTTCTTC.

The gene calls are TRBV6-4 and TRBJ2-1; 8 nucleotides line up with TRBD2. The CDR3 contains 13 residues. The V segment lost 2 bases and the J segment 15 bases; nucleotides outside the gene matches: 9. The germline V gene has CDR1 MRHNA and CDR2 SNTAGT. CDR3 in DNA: TGTGCCAGCAGTGACACCGGTAGCGGGATAAGGTTCTTC. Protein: CASSDTGSGIRFF.

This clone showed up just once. The CDR3 loop reads CALRQGLGEKLFF. CDR3 bases: TGTGCCTTAAGACAGGGGTTGGGCGAAAAACTGTTTTTT. J is TRBJ1-4 and V is TRBV30; 8 bases agree with TRBD1. CDR3 length: 13 residues. Germline CDR1 is GTSNPN and CDR2 is SVGIG (reference sequence). Germline trimming cut 7 bases from V and 8 bases from J; bases unmatched to any gene: 9.

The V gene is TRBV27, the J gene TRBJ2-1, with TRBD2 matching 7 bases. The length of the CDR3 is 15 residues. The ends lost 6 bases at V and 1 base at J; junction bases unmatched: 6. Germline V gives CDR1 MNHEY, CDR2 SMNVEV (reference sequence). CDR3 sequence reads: CASRGLAVSYNEQFF. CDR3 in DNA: TGTGCCAGCAGGGGGCTAGCGGTTTCCTACAATGAGCAGTTCTTC.

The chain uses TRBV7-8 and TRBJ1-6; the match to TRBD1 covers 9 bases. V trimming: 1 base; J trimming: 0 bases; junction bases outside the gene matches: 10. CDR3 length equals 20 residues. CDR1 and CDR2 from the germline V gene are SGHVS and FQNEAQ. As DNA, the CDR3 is TGTGCCAGCAGCTTAGTTTTCGTGACAGGGGGAGTCTCCTATAATTCACCCCTCCACTTT. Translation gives CASSLVFVTGGVSYNSPLHF.

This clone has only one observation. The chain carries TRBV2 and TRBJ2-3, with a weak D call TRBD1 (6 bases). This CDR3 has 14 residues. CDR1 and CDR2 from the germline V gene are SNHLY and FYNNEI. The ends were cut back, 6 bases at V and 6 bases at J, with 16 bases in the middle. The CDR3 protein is CASRPDWGRDTQYF. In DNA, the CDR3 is TGTGCCAGCAGACCCGACTGGGGGCGGGATACGCAGTATTTT.

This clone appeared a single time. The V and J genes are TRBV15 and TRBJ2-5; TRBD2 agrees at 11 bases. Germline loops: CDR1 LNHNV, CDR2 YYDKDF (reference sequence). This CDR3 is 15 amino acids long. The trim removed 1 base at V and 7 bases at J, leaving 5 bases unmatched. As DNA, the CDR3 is TGTGCCACCAGCAGAGGACTAGCGGGATATGGGACCCAGTACTTC. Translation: CATSRGLAGYGTQYF.

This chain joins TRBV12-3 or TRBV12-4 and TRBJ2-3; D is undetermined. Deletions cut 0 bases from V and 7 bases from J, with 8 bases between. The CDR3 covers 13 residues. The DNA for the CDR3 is TGTGCCAGCAGTTTAGCGCCCAGGTATACGCAGTATTTT. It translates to CASSLAPRYTQYF.

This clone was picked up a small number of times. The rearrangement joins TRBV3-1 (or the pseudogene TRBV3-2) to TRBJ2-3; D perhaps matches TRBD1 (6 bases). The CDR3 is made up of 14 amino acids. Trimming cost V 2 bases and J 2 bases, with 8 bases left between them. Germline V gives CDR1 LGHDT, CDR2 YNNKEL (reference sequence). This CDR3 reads CASSQRQATDTQYF. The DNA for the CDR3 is TGTGCCAGCAGCCAACGACAGGCCACAGATACGCAGTATTTT.

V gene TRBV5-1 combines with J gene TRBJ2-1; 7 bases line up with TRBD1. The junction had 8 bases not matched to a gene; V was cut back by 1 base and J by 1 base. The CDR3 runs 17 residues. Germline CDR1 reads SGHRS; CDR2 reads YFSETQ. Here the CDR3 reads CASSLWFAGGSYNEQFF. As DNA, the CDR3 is TGCGCCAGCAGCTTGTGGTTTGCAGGGGGATCCTACAATGAGCAGTTCTTC.

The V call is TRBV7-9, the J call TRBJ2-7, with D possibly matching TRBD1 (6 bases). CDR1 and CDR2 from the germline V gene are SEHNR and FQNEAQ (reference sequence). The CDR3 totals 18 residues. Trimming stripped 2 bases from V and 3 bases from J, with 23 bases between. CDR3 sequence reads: CASSLSISVLNRDYEQYF. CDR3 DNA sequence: TGTGCCAGCAGCTTATCTATATCGGTCCTAAACAGGGACTACGAGCAGTACTTC.

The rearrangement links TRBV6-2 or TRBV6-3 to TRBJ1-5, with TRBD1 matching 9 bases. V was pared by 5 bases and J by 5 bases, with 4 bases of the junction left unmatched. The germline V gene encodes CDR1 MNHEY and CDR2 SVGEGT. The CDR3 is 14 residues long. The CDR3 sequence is CASSGGQGYQPQHF. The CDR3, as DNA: TGTGCCAGCAGTGGGGGACAGGGATATCAGCCCCAGCATTTT.

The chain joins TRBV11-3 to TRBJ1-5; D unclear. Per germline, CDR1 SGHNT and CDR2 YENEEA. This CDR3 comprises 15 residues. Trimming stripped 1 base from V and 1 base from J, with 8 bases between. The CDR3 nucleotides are TGTGCCAGCAGCTTAGTTACGGTAAGCAATCAGCCCCAGCATTTT. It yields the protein CASSLVTVSNQPQHF.

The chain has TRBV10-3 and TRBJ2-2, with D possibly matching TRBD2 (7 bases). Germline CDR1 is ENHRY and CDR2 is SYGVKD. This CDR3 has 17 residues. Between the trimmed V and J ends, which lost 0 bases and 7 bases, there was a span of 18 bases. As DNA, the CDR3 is TGTGCCATCAGTGAGTCAGAGGGGGGGCCGCAGAACGGGGAGCTGTTTTTT. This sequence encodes CAISESEGGPQNGELFF.

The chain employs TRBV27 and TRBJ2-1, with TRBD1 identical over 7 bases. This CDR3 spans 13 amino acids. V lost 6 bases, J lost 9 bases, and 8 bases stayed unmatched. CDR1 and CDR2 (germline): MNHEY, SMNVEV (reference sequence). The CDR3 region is CASRTQQGPEQFF. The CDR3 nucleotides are TGTGCCAGCAGGACCCAACAGGGGCCTGAGCAGTTCTTC.